This TCR beta chain was sequenced in a study of siplizumab effects on memory and regulatory T cells. Whole-study results and caveats: Under siplizumab, an average approximately 69% of mappable alloreactive CD4+ clones were Treg-derived, compared with approximately 30% in controls. Both greater diversity than memory cells and a major contribution to the alloresponse seemed to characterize naive T cells.

Data came from immunoSEQ multiplex PCR; TCRdb stores just in-frame clones and leaves some out. Seen here are about 110,000 clones, roughly nine tenths observed once, and the top ten hold 0.75%. Trimming shortened V by 8 bases and J by 6 bases, and 16 bases separated the two germline ends. The CDR3 covers 13 residues. Germline V gives CDR1 MNHNS, CDR2 SASEGT. This clone was recorded only once. Its target is unknown. The sample taken for sequencing was Tregs sorted from blood. The chain employs TRBV6-1 and TRBJ1-2; no clear D. The TCR comes from a human donor in good health. Here the CDR3 reads CASRRQDWDGYTF. The CDR3 DNA is TGTGCCAGCCGGCGGCAGGATTGGGATGGCTACACCTTC.